This T cell receptor (beta chain) is drawn from a study of blood T cell repertoires in COVID-19 (dated by TCRdb to the early 2020s). For the study in its entirety: The collaborator samples originated in the United States, Italy and Spain and spanned the acute and convalescent phases of COVID-19. The material from the prospective study consisted of cDNA or gDNA derived from T cells, B-cell-depleted T cells, or PBMCs. Samples were obtained from the ongoing ImmuneRACE study (first 160 participants) and from 1,000 to 1,500 subjects provided by 6 global collaborators. A freely available public database, intended as a resource for researchers studying the immune response to SARS-CoV-2, is where the repertoires were released. The sample metadata nearly always contained a de-identified subject ID, COVID-19 status, age in years and sex. Deeply sampled blood TCRbeta repertoires from subjects exposed to, actively infected with, or recovered from COVID-19 were included in the dataset. Where available, HLA class I and class II types were taken from metadata supplied by the sample provider and were not determined by assay-based typing.

The immunoSEQ Assay, a bias-controlled multiplex PCR, was used to amplify TCRbeta CDR3 regions from genomic DNA. In the source study's methods: Nucleated cell counts per sample were estimated from amplification of reference gene primers within the assay. To quantify the absolute abundance of each unique TCRbeta CDR3 rearrangement, sequence reads were collapsed and filtered. Productive Simpson clonality was computed per sample as the square root of Simpson's diversity index over productive rearrangements. TCRdb provides this immuneACCESS table in a form limited to in-frame rearrangements. Some clones are lacking; in checked studies, under half of them reflect an unresolved V gene, and why the rest are absent is not known. V and J calls and clone size follow that table, whereas D and trimming were derived from the DNA. The sample profile shows about 88,000 clones; more than 70% of them were found once. The top ten clones comprise approximately 2.9% of the sample.

The collaborating institutions used their own protocols to collect whole blood in K2EDTA tubes. For TCRbeta analysis, collaborators shipped samples as frozen whole blood, isolated PBMCs, or DNA extracted from either of those sample types. CDR1 and CDR2, looked up from the germline V gene, are SGDLS and YYNGEE. Trimming leaves V shorter by 0 bases and J shorter by 2 bases, with the junction holding 4 bases beyond the gene matches. The CDR3 runs 17 residues from the cysteine to the phenylalanine. Only the CDR3 DNA is retained, 51 bases long and in frame from the first base. Paper-wide results and their limitations: The amount of clinical and demographic metadata varied by source and participant and was provided uncurated.

Concerning this clone itself: The clone's antigen remains unknown. No much larger clone exists at a distance of one base, and base qualities are not known.

The sequence joins TRBV9 to TRBJ2-2; TRBD1 agrees with 10 junctional bases. The receptor comes from a woman aged 80 or older with acute or convalescent COVID-19. What was sequenced was peripheral blood. The CDR3 loop reads CASSVVRDRGNTGELFF. The sequence in DNA is TGTGCCAGCAGCGTAGTCCGGGACAGGGGAAACACCGGGGAGCTGTTTTTT.